The 20 T cell receptor beta chains given below trace back to one sample, sequenced in a study of CD8 T cells in ankylosing spondylitis. TCRdb redid the calling of the 5' RACE reads with MiXCR, one entry per CDR3 protein. The table records 150,000 or so distinct CDR3 sequences, under 35% of them present only once. Source material: synovial fluid, either unsorted or a sorted T cell fraction (not recorded which). Receptor source: a male donor with ankylosing spondylitis.

This clonotype was seen a handful of times. V usage is TRBV20-1 and J usage is TRBJ2-1, with 8 positions matching TRBD2. V trimming: 4 bases; J trimming: 3 bases; junction bases outside the gene matches: 11. This CDR3 has 16 amino acids. The germline gives CDR1 DFQATT, CDR2 SNEGSKA (reference sequence). CDR3 sequence reads: CSANPLSGRSYNEQFF. CDR3 bases: TGCAGTGCTAACCCTTTAAGCGGGAGAAGCTACAATGAGCAGTTCTTC.

The gene calls are TRBV20-1 and TRBJ2-1, with TRBD1 identical over 8 bases. V lost 6 bases and J lost 10; bases outside the gene matches: 14. Per germline, CDR1 DFQATT and CDR2 SNEGSKA (reference sequence). The CDR3 runs to 14 residues. CDR3 sequence: CSARPGQGRAEQFF. The CDR3 nucleotides read TGCAGTGCCAGACCCGGACAGGGACGGGCGGAGCAGTTCTTC.

This clonotype was seen ten or more times. This sequence joins TRBV7-3 and TRBJ2-7; 8 bases are shared with TRBD1. CDR1 SGHTA and CDR2 FQGTGA come from the germline V gene. The CDR3 totals 16 residues. Losses at the gene ends were 4 bases for V and 1 base for J; bases not matched to a gene: 9. In nucleotides, the CDR3 is TGTGCCAGCAGCTCCCGGACAGGGCACCGGTCCTACGAGCAGTACTTC. Residues: CASSSRTGHRSYEQYF.

This clonotype was recorded at least ten times. In DNA form, the CDR3 reads TGCGCCAGCAGCTCCCGCATGGGGCTGAACACTGAAGCTTTCTTT. Its translation is CASSSRMGLNTEAFF. This chain joins TRBV5-1 and TRBJ1-1; D may be TRBD1 (5 bases). In germline, CDR1 is SGHRS, CDR2 YFSETQ. The CDR3 has 15 residues. Trimming left V 3 bases short and J 0 bases short, with 12 bases between.

The CDR3 sequence is CASSFVHTGELFF. The CDR3 nucleotides read TGTGCCAGCAGCTTCGTCCATACCGGGGAGCTGTTTTTT. This chain connects TRBV7-2 to TRBJ2-2; no reliable D call. The CDR3 runs 13 residues. V lost 3 bases and J lost 5, with 7 bases in between. Germline CDR1 is SGHTA and CDR2 is FQGNSA. Filled out from reference TRBV7-2 and TRBJ2-2, the complete variable domain reads GAGVSQSPSNKVTEKGKDVELRCDPISGHTALYWYRQSLGQGLEFLIYFQGNSAPDKSGLPSDRFSAERTGGSVSTLTIQRTQQEDSAVYLCASSFVHTGELFFGEGSRLTVL.

With respect to this clonotype: Sequence at one end of the junction differs from germline and may be a read error. The chain couples TRBV19 to TRBJ2-2; perhaps TRBD1 as D (6 bases). This CDR3 contains 14 residues. Germline CDR1 and CDR2: LNHDA and SQIVND (reference sequence). The CDR3, as DNA: TGTGCCAGCAGTACAGGGATCAACACCGGGGAGCTGTTTTTT. Its protein is CASSTGINTGELFF.

This clonotype has just a few counts. This rearrangement joins TRBV7-6 to TRBJ2-1, with a weak D call TRBD2 (6 bases). Germline CDR1 is SGHVS and CDR2 is FNYEAQ. Trimming took 1 base from V and 12 from J, leaving 19 bases between them. The CDR3 runs 15 residues. CDR3 in amino acids: CASSLERGAPLVQFF. The CDR3 coding sequence is TGTGCCAGCAGCTTAGAGCGCGGGGCCCCTTTGGTGCAGTTCTTC.

The gene calls are TRBV6-6 and TRBJ2-7; D remains unclear. From germline, CDR1 is MNHNY and CDR2 SVGAGI (reference sequence). Trimming took off 5 bases at V and 5 bases at J, with 7 bases between the two ends. This CDR3 is 11 amino acids long. CDR3: CASSKEHEQYF. CDR3 DNA sequence: TGTGCCAGCAGTAAAGAACACGAGCAGTACTTC.

This clonotype was seen more than once but under ten times. The gene calls are TRBV7-2 and TRBJ1-1; D remains ambiguous. Looked up from germline, CDR1 is SGHTA and CDR2 is FQGNSA. The CDR3 consists of 15 residues. V lost 7 bases to trimming and J lost 1 base, with 16 bases between them. Here the CDR3 DNA reads TGTGCCAGCACCCAATTCGTAGGAAAGAACACTGAAGCTTTCTTT. This codes for CASTQFVGKNTEAFF.

The chain uses TRBV29-1 and TRBJ1-1; no clear D gene. V was clipped by 6 bases and J by 0 bases, with 14 bases between them. Looked up from germline, CDR1 is SQVTM and CDR2 is ANQGSEA. The CDR3 has 14 residues. CDR3 DNA sequence: TGCAGCGTCGTAAAAACTCAGGTGAACACTGAAGCTTTCTTT. Translating it yields CSVVKTQVNTEAFF.

This clonotype appeared a few times. The rearrangement uses TRBV20-1 and TRBJ1-4; no reliable D call. Germline-derived CDR1 and CDR2 are DFQATT and SNEGSKA (reference sequence). The CDR3 is 12 residues long. V shed 7 bases and J shed 5 bases, with 11 bases lying between them. The chain's CDR3 is CSVLYTNEKLFF. The CDR3 bases are TGCAGTGTCTTATATACAAATGAAAAACTGTTTTTT.

The V gene is TRBV20-1, the J gene TRBJ1-2; TRBD1 matches at 9 bases. The germline gives CDR1 DFQATT, CDR2 SNEGSKA (reference sequence). The CDR3 is 14 amino acids. Trimming at V came to 6 bases and at J to 4 bases, leaving 9 bases not matched to a gene. CDR3 in DNA: TGCAGTGCATCGACGGGGACAGGGATCTATGGCTACACCTTC. Amino acids: CSASTGTGIYGYTF.

This CDR3 is CASSLFNGGATLAGGSWYEQFF. As DNA, the CDR3 is TGTGCCAGCAGTTTGTTTAATGGGGGAGCCACTTTAGCGGGAGGTTCCTGGTATGAGCAGTTCTTC. This chain uses TRBV12-3 or TRBV12-4 with TRBJ2-1; 10 bases match TRBD2. The V gene end was trimmed by 3 bases and the J gene end by 8 bases; junction bases not matched to a gene: 28. The CDR3 sequence is 22 residues long.

Many counts were recorded for this clonotype. The chain carries TRBV20-1 and TRBJ1-1; D unclear. CDR1 and CDR2 (germline): DFQATT, SNEGSKA (reference sequence). This CDR3 comprises 15 residues. V lost 0 bases, J lost 2 bases, and 13 bases lay in between. CDR3 residues: CSARDFRALNTEAFF. The CDR3 DNA is TGCAGTGCTAGAGATTTCCGCGCCCTTAACACTGAAGCTTTCTTT.

A single count supports this clonotype. J is TRBJ2-2 and V is TRBV20-1; the D gene is possibly TRBD1 (7 bases). The germline gives CDR1 DFQATT, CDR2 SNEGSKA (reference sequence). V lost 0 bases and J lost 6, with 14 bases in between. This CDR3 has 15 amino acids. The CDR3 sequence: CSARDQAGGSGELFF. The CDR3 DNA is TGCAGTGCTAGAGATCAGGCAGGGGGGTCCGGGGAGCTGTTTTTT.

This clonotype showed up just a few times. The chain uses TRBV18 and TRBJ1-1; D call uncertain. Between the trimmed V and J ends, which lost 5 bases and 1 base, there was a span of 5 bases. CDR1 is KGHSH and CDR2 is LQKENI in the germline V gene. The CDR3 contains 12 residues. Here the CDR3 reads CASSSGNTEAFF. The CDR3 DNA sequence: TGTGCCAGCTCATCTGGGAACACTGAAGCTTTCTTT.

The V gene is TRBV10-3, the J gene TRBJ1-2, with no clear D. V lost 4 bases, J lost 0 bases, and 9 bases lay in between. This CDR3 has 14 amino acids. The germline V gene has CDR1 ENHRY and CDR2 SYGVKD. The CDR3 protein is CAISGQQSNYGYTF. The CDR3 DNA reads TGTGCCATCAGTGGTCAGCAGTCTAACTATGGCTACACCTTC.

This clonotype came up a few times. The chain uses TRBV28 and TRBJ2-2, with D maybe TRBD2 (5 bases). Trimming removed 10 bases at V and 4 bases at J, with 16 bases between. CDR1 is MDHEN, CDR2 SYDVKM, per germline. The CDR3 length is 14 residues. CDR3 sequence: CAINREGGTGELFF. The CDR3 DNA is TGTGCCATCAACCGGGAAGGAGGCACCGGGGAGCTGTTTTTT.

This clonotype turned up a few times. The rearrangement uses TRBV5-6 and TRBJ2-3; either TRBD1 or TRBD2 may supply D (5 bases each). V shed 3 bases and J shed 6 bases, with 17 bases lying between them. This CDR3 has 15 amino acids. The germline V gene has CDR1 SGHDT and CDR2 YYEEEE. CDR3 sequence: CASSWPGTHVDTQYF. The DNA of the CDR3 is TGTGCCAGCAGCTGGCCCGGGACCCACGTTGATACGCAGTATTTT.

The sample holds a few counts of this clonotype. The chain couples TRBV4-2 to TRBJ1-3; no reliable D call. The CDR3 sequence is 15 residues long. V lost 0 bases and J lost 4, with 10 bases in between. Germline assignment: CDR1 LGHNA and CDR2 YNFKEQ. The CDR3 loop is CASSQDPAIGNTIYF. CDR3 nucleotide sequence: TGTGCCAGCAGCCAAGATCCGGCTATCGGAAACACCATATATTTT.